These T cell receptor beta chains were read from a single sample in a study of blood T cell repertoires in COVID-19. TCRdb keeps only in-frame clones here, not all; method: immunoSEQ multiplex PCR. The sample yields over 150,000 clones, approximately 90% seen once. What was sequenced was peripheral blood. The source is a middle-aged man who had recovered from COVID-19. CDR3s leave out the opening cysteine and the closing phenylalanine or tryptophan. The order of the fields is CDR3 length, V gene, CDR3 protein.

length: 11; V: TRBV6-2/TRBV6-3; CDR3: ASSWGQGGEQY
length: 10; V: TRBV5-1; CDR3: ASSLGGGEQF
length: 14; V: TRBV24-1; CDR3: ATSDSGGANTGELF
length: 15; V: TRBV4-1; CDR3: ASSQAPPLAQGDTQY
length: 17; V: TRBV2; CDR3: ASSEASDRTISGANVLT
length: 13; V: TRBV9; CDR3: ASSPLGTGLEKLF
length: 14; V: TRBV6-5; CDR3: ASSYSSLGANQPQH
length: 11; V: TRBV29-1; CDR3: SALGGSQETQY
length: 12; V: TRBV11-2; CDR3: ASSTSGGEETQY
length: 13; V: TRBV19; CDR3: ASSTRAEQRYEQY
length: 18; V: TRBV19; CDR3: ASSIVNPPKAGGWDTEAF
length: 12; V: TRBV9; CDR3: ASGGTDNTDTQY
length: 12; V: TRBV18; CDR3: ASSPQRGQETQY
length: 12; V: TRBV9; CDR3: ASSGAAREAEQF
length: 13; V: TRBV19; CDR3: ASSRDRGPTDTQY
length: 11; V: TRBV29-1; CDR3: SGSGTGGEKLF
length: 10; V: TRBV25-1; CDR3: ASSEPSGELF
length: 12; V: TRBV28; CDR3: ASSYRVNGNTIY
length: 13; V: TRBV5-1; CDR3: ASSGGDRGYHEQY
length: 12; V: TRBV29-1; CDR3: SVVRGQKITEAF
length: 13; V: TRBV5-4; CDR3: ASSPPGQGPNEQY
length: 13; V: TRBV4-1; CDR3: ASSQENTLNTEAF
length: 14; V: TRBV7-2; CDR3: ASTNGGRRELSEQF
length: 13; V: TRBV19; CDR3: ASSIHRGSNEKLF
length: 14; V: TRBV28; CDR3: ASSQTPGQGQETQY
length: 12; V: TRBV27; CDR3: ASRMSRYTDTQY
length: 14; V: TRBV7-2; CDR3: ASSRTSGAVPDTQY
length: 12; V: TRBV6-2/TRBV6-3; CDR3: ASSYRGTDEKLF
length: 13; V: TRBV7-2; CDR3: ASSLRQGIGTEAF
length: 16; V: TRBV5-1; CDR3: ASSLAGGISGAKNIQY
length: 14; V: TRBV7-2; CDR3: ASSLGTSGRAGEQY
length: 14; V: TRBV6-1; CDR3: ASSDKEGRQNSPLH
length: 13; V: TRBV2; CDR3: ASRIPGIATDTQY
length: 12; V: TRBV6-2/TRBV6-3; CDR3: ASSLIGGNQPQH
length: 13; V: TRBV9; CDR3: ASSSRLAGDHEQY
length: 15; V: TRBV28; CDR3: ASSPPPGLGSYNEQF
length: 11; V: TRBV19; CDR3: ASALRETREQY
length: 13; V: TRBV6-5; CDR3: ASRETPGSGNTIY
length: 17; V: TRBV6-2/TRBV6-3; CDR3: ASSYQTGTSGRATDTQY
length: 13; V: TRBV20-1; CDR3: SASFTVGAADTQY
length: 13; V: TRBV3-1/TRBV3-2; CDR3: ASRRQGAHTGELF
length: 13; V: TRBV5-1; CDR3: ASSLAGTYGDEAF
length: 13; V: TRBV11-2; CDR3: ASSLGPRGNSPLH
length: 12; V: TRBV7-6; CDR3: ASSPTNGGEKLF
length: 13; V: TRBV7-2; CDR3: ASRELAGFGGEQF
length: 11; V: TRBV29-1; CDR3: SVNRGINEKLF